The rows below give T cell receptor beta chains drawn from one sample of a study of blood T cell repertoires in COVID-19. Sequencing was performed with immunoSEQ multiplex PCR; in TCRdb, only in-frame clones are kept and a portion is missing. The sample has about 37,000 clones, 65% to 85% seen once; the top ten hold around 3%. The material sequenced was peripheral blood. Every receptor here comes from a man between 65 and 85 years old with COVID-19, enrolled during active disease. The conserved cysteine and the conserved F or W are not part of the CDR3 here. Fields, in order: V gene, J gene, CDR3 protein.

v_gene: TRBV19; j_gene: TRBJ2-1; CDR3aa: ASSTVARDEQF
v_gene: TRBV14; j_gene: TRBJ2-7; CDR3aa: ASSQVSREAGEQY
v_gene: TRBV5-3; j_gene: TRBJ2-7; CDR3aa: ARSKDRRLYEQY
v_gene: TRBV27; j_gene: TRBJ1-5; CDR3aa: ASPLQGYQPQH
v_gene: TRBV18; j_gene: TRBJ2-7; CDR3aa: ASSPWGVEQY
v_gene: TRBV6-2/TRBV6-3; j_gene: TRBJ1-5; CDR3aa: ASSFRGPNQPQH
v_gene: TRBV7-9; j_gene: TRBJ2-7; CDR3aa: ASSLVGQGGEQY
v_gene: TRBV5-1; j_gene: TRBJ2-7; CDR3aa: ASRLGQDSYEQY
v_gene: TRBV27; j_gene: TRBJ1-4; CDR3aa: ASKQGREKLF
v_gene: TRBV7-2; j_gene: TRBJ1-5; CDR3aa: ASSIRGTDQPQH
v_gene: TRBV19; j_gene: TRBJ2-1; CDR3aa: ASSIGLSSYNEQF
v_gene: TRBV7-3; j_gene: TRBJ1-2; CDR3aa: ASSLTGEEDGYT
v_gene: TRBV28; j_gene: TRBJ1-3; CDR3aa: ASSLGQGVGNTIY
v_gene: TRBV4-2; j_gene: TRBJ1-6; CDR3aa: ASSQGQRNSPLH
v_gene: TRBV5-4; j_gene: TRBJ1-2; CDR3aa: ASRGQTGTSNNYGYT
v_gene: TRBV11-2; j_gene: TRBJ2-1; CDR3aa: ASREVRGGIEQF
v_gene: TRBV5-4; j_gene: TRBJ1-4; CDR3aa: ASSRSGGATNEKLF
v_gene: TRBV30; j_gene: TRBJ2-5; CDR3aa: AWSVKQSQETQY
v_gene: TRBV10-3; j_gene: TRBJ1-5; CDR3aa: AIRGVGEAQH
v_gene: TRBV11-1; j_gene: TRBJ1-1; CDR3aa: ASSWGQGADTEAF
v_gene: TRBV7-2; j_gene: TRBJ2-1; CDR3aa: ASSFVLEQF
v_gene: TRBV6-6; j_gene: TRBJ2-2; CDR3aa: ASTQRGTGELF
v_gene: TRBV7-9; j_gene: TRBJ2-7; CDR3aa: ASGRNSYEQY
v_gene: TRBV10-3; j_gene: TRBJ1-3; CDR3aa: AISTGGGNTIY
v_gene: TRBV18; j_gene: TRBJ2-7; CDR3aa: ASSPRSGSGDEQY
v_gene: TRBV28; j_gene: TRBJ1-2; CDR3aa: ASSSRAGYT